The 9 T cell receptor beta chains reported below all come from one sample, sequenced in a study of blood T cell repertoires in COVID-19. TCRdb's copy holds only in-frame clones and misses some; the assay was immunoSEQ multiplex PCR. The table shows 260,000 or so clones, with nearly 85% occurring only once. Material for sequencing was peripheral blood. The receptors were sampled from a human donor in a cohort sampled during active COVID-19.

This clone has more than one count but fewer than ten. V gene TRBV15 combines with J gene TRBJ2-7; 7 nucleotides line up with TRBD1. Germline CDR1 is LNHNV and CDR2 is YYDKDF (reference sequence). The J segment lost 5 bases and the V segment lost 0 bases, leaving 7 bases of the junction unmatched. This CDR3 spans 15 amino acids. CDR3 amino acids: CATSRDRAGGHEQYF. The CDR3 coding sequence is TGTGCCACCAGCAGAGATCGGGCAGGGGGACACGAGCAGTACTTC.

This clone was found once. The CDR3 spells CASSPLWGEAEAFF. For the CDR3, the DNA is TGTGCCAGCAGCCCCCTTTGGGGAGAGGCTGAAGCTTTCTTT. The V and J genes are TRBV6-5 and TRBJ1-1; no clear D. Germline loops: CDR1 MNHEY, CDR2 SVGAGI. The CDR3 is 14 amino acids. Trimming pared 6 bases from V and 6 bases from J, leaving 17 bases between.

This clone is large (0.1 to 1%) within its sample. V and J are TRBV6-5 and TRBJ1-3; the D gene is possibly TRBD1 (6 bases). Germline V gene lookup returns CDR1 MNHEY and CDR2 SVGAGI. The CDR3 sequence is 15 residues long. V lost 8 bases and J lost 1, with 15 bases in between. The DNA for the CDR3 is TGTGCCAGCGTGTTTACAGGGTCATCTGGAAACACCATATATTTT. Translating it yields CASVFTGSSGNTIYF.

The CDR3 sequence: CASSQGTLNTGELFF. CDR3 DNA: TGCGCCAGCAGCCAAGGGACTCTGAACACCGGGGAGCTGTTTTTT. The V call is TRBV4-1, the J call TRBJ2-2, with D perhaps matching TRBD2 (5 bases). Germline V lookup: CDR1 MGHRA, CDR2 YSYEKL. V was cut by 1 base and J by 1 base, with 7 bases left in between. There are 15 residues in the CDR3.

V gene TRBV18 combines with J gene TRBJ2-7; weak D call: TRBD2 (6 bases). Trimming cost V 1 base and J 2 bases, with 12 bases left between them. CDR3 length: 15 residues. CDR1 and CDR2 from the germline V gene are KGHSH and LQKENI. In DNA, the CDR3 is TGTGCCAGCTCACCACTGGGTGCGGGGCCCTACGAGCAGTACTTC. It is translated as CASSPLGAGPYEQYF. Full variable domain (rest looked up from reference TRBV18 and TRBJ2-7): NAGVMQNPRHLVRRRGQEARLRCSPMKGHSHVYWYRQLPEEGLKFMVYLQKENIIDESGMPKERFSAEFPKEGPSILRIQQVVRGDSAAYFCASSPLGAGPYEQYFGPGTRLTVT.

V and J are TRBV6-2 or TRBV6-3 and TRBJ2-5; 10 bases fit TRBD2. The CDR3 sequence is 16 residues long. Germline lookup yields CDR1 MNHEY and CDR2 SVGEGT. J lost 5 bases, V lost 5 bases, and 11 bases had no gene match. The CDR3 here is CASSPPGAGGPETQYF. DNA for the CDR3: TGTGCCAGCAGTCCCCCGGGAGCGGGGGGGCCGGAGACCCAGTACTTC.

In this sample, this clone turned up a few times. V gene TRBV3-1 (or the pseudogene TRBV3-2) combines with J gene TRBJ2-1, with 9 bases matching TRBD1. With V trimmed by 6 bases and J by 1 base, 4 bases remained unmatched. The germline CDR1 and CDR2 sequences are LGHDT and YNNKEL (reference sequence). The CDR3 is made up of 15 amino acids. The CDR3 loop reads CASRRGQGSYNEQFF. In nucleotides, the CDR3 is TGTGCCAGCAGACGAGGACAGGGGTCCTACAATGAGCAGTTCTTC.

The V gene is TRBV13, the J gene TRBJ2-5, with 9 bases aligning to TRBD2. The CDR3 is made up of 15 amino acids. V lost 3 bases to trimming and J lost 5 bases; unmatched junction nucleotides: 7. Germline lookup yields CDR1 PRHDT and CDR2 FYEKMQ (reference sequence). CDR3 nucleotides: TGTGCCAGCAGCTTTGTCGCGGGAGGGGCGGAGACCCAGTACTTC. This sequence encodes CASSFVAGGAETQYF.

The table lists this clone with a few counts. The CDR3 sequence is CASSFHGSDMWQYF. In nucleotides, the CDR3 is TGTGCCAGCAGCTTCCACGGGTCCGATATGTGGCAGTACTTC. The V and J genes are TRBV5-4 and TRBJ2-7; D ambiguous. The CDR3 sequence is 14 residues long. In germline, CDR1 is SGHNT, CDR2 YYREEE (reference sequence). V lost 2 bases, J lost 9 bases, and 18 bases lay in between.